This T cell receptor (beta chain) is drawn from a study of blood T cell repertoires in COVID-19. Study context: In each case, the material was cDNA or gDNA derived from T cells, B-cell-depleted T cells, or PBMCs.

The J segment lost 2 bases and the V segment lost 3 bases, leaving 5 bases of the junction unmatched. Germline-derived CDR1 and CDR2 are DFQATT and SNEGSKA (reference sequence). The CDR3 sequence is 16 residues long. Profiled with immunoSEQ multiplex PCR; TCRdb holds only in-frame clones, not every one. Here the sample spans 350,000 or so clones, more than 70% being singletons. Sample: peripheral blood. The TCR comes from a woman in her sixties with COVID-19, enrolled during active disease. This sequence joins TRBV20-1 and TRBJ1-5; TRBD1 agrees at 12 bases. The CDR3 spells CSASLGTGGGNQPQHF. The CDR3 nucleotides read TGCAGTGCTAGTTTAGGGACAGGGGGCGGCAATCAGCCCCAGCATTTT.